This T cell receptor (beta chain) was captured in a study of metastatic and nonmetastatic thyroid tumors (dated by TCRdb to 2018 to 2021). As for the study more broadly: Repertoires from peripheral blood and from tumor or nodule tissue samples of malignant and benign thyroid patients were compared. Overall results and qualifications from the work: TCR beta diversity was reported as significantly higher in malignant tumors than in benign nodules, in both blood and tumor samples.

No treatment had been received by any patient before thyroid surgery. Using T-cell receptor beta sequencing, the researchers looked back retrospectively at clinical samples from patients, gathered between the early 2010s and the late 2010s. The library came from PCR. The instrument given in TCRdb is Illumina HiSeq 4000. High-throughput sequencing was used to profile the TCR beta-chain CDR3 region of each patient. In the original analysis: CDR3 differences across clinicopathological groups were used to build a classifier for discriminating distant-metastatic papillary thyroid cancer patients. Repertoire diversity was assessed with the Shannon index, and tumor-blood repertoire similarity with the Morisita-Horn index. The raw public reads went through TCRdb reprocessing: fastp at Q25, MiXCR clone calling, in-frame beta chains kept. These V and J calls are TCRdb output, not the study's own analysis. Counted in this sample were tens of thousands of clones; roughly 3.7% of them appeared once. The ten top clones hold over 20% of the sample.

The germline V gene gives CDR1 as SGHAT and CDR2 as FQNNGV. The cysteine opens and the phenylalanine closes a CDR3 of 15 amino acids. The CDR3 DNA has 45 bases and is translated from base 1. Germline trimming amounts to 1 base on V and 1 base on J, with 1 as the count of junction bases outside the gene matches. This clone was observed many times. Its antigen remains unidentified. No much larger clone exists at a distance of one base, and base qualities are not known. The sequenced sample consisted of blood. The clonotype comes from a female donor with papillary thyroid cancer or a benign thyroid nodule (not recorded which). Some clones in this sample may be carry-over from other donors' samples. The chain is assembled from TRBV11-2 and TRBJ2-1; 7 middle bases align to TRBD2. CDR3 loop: CASSLGGRSYNEQFF. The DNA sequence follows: TGTGCCAGCAGCTTAGGCGGGAGATCCTACAATGAGCAGTTCTTC.